This T cell receptor beta chain was identified in a study of cytomegalovirus exposure and HLA in healthy donors. The length of the CDR3 is 15 residues. Deletions cut 1 base from V and 3 bases from J, with 11 bases between. CDR1 is SGHRS and CDR2 is YFSETQ in the germline V gene. Primers included in the PCR were 60 Vbeta and 13 Jbeta primers. Sequencing used immunoSEQ multiplex PCR; TCRdb keeps in-frame clones, though not all of them. The table records 130,000 or so clones, 70% to 80% of them present only once. The chain carries TRBV5-1 and TRBJ2-4; D is perhaps TRBD2 (6 bases). The sequencing input was PBMCs. This clonotype was sampled from a woman aged 45-65 years in good health and CMV-seropositive. CDR3 sequence (DNA): TGCGCCAGCAGCTTGTCCCAGGGAGGCAAAAACATTCAGTACTTC. It yields the protein CASSLSQGGKNIQYF. Full variable domain (missing parts from reference TRBV5-1 and TRBJ2-4): KAGVTQTPRYLIKTRGQQVTLSCSPISGHRSVSWYQQTPGQGLQFLFEYFSETQRNKGNFPGRFSGRQFSNSRSEMNVSTLELGDSALYLCASSLSQGGKNIQYFGAGTRLSVL.